These 20 T cell receptor beta chains were all obtained from the same sample, sequenced in a study of low-dose radiotherapy and immunotherapy resistance in tumors. Time point specified: after trial treatment. The treatment: LDRT plus nivolumab, ipilimumab, low-dose cyclophosphamide and aspirin (RACIN trial). TRAV and TRBV primers primed cDNA for both TCRalpha and TCRbeta. The authors amplified TCRs for 20 to 25 PCR cycles with a constant-region primer and a V-primer adapter. TCRdb used MiXCR to reprocess the reads, holding one entry per CDR3 protein. The sample shows roughly 32,000 distinct CDR3 sequences, around 54% of them seen only once. Here the sequenced sample was PBMCs, taken after low-dose radiotherapy plus immunotherapy. The source is a male donor with gallbladder cancer.

CDR3 sequence reads: CASSLREQGARGYTF. The CDR3 region has the DNA TGTGCCAGCAGCCTCCGGGAACAGGGGGCGAGGGGCTACACCTTC. V is TRBV5-6 and J is TRBJ1-2; 9 bases line up with TRBD1. Germline lookup yields CDR1 SGHDT and CDR2 YYEEEE. J was trimmed by 8 bases and V by 4 bases; bases with no gene match: 12. The CDR3 contains 15 residues.

For this clonotype: A far larger clone is a single base away, which makes a read error likely. As DNA, the CDR3 is TGTGCCACCAGTGAAAGCGGGGCTTTCTACAATGAGCAGTACTTC. Its protein is CATSESGAFYNEQYF. The gene calls are TRBV24-1 and TRBJ2-7; 7 positions match TRBD2. With 4 bases clipped from V and 7 bases from J, the junction kept 12 bases outside the gene matches. CDR1 KGHDR and CDR2 SFDVKD come from the germline V gene. This CDR3 region has 15 residues.

By sample fraction, this clonotype is medium-sized (0.01 to 0.1%). This rearrangement joins TRBV7-9 to TRBJ2-1, with D tentatively TRBD2 (5 bases). The V gene's germline CDR1 is SEHNR and CDR2 FQNEAQ (reference sequence). The ends were cut back, 4 bases at V and 6 bases at J, with 13 bases in the middle. This CDR3 contains 14 residues. The CDR3 DNA reads TGTGCCAGCAGCTCCGGACGGGAATCCAATGAGCAGTTCTTC. Residues: CASSSGRESNEQFF.

J is TRBJ2-5 and V is TRBV29-1; TRBD2 is a possible D gene (7 bases). V was clipped by 4 bases and J by 5 bases, with 11 bases between them. The CDR3 contains 12 residues. CDR1 and CDR2 (germline): SQVTM, ANQGSEA. The CDR3 spells CSVGGGRETQYF. DNA for the CDR3: TGCAGCGTTGGCGGGGGCCGGGAGACCCAGTACTTC.

As regards this clonotype: Since a far larger clone is one base different, this is likely a read error. V is TRBV3-1 and J is TRBJ2-7, with 14 bases identical to TRBD2. Losses at the gene ends were 3 bases for V and 10 bases for J; bases not matched to a gene: 8. The CDR3 covers 15 residues. Germline CDR1 is LGHDT and CDR2 is YNNKEL (reference sequence). The CDR3 sequence: CASSHPTSGRARQYF. DNA of the CDR3: TGTGCCAGCAGCCACCCGACTAGCGGGAGGGCCAGACAGTACTTC.

The chain recombines TRBV27 with TRBJ1-1; D is possibly TRBD1 (6 bases). This CDR3 is built from 15 residues. The germline CDR1 and CDR2 sequences are MNHEY and SMNVEV (reference sequence). V shed 6 bases and J shed 4 bases, with 18 bases lying between them. CDR3 region: CASSLAGARGTEAFF. The CDR3 DNA reads TGTGCCAGCAGCCTTGCAGGGGCTAGGGGCACTGAAGCTTTCTTT.

The gene calls are TRBV7-9 and TRBJ1-5, with unresolved D. This CDR3 is built from 15 residues. Trimming removed 2 bases from V and 1 base from J, with 9 bases in between. In germline, CDR1 is SEHNR, CDR2 FQNEAQ (reference sequence). This CDR3 reads CASSLSAGSNQPQHF. As DNA, the CDR3 is TGTGCCAGCAGCTTATCCGCAGGAAGCAATCAGCCCCAGCATTTT.

The chain is built from TRBV6-4 and TRBJ2-1; 8 bases line up with TRBD2. Germline CDR1 reads MRHNA; CDR2 reads SNTAGT. The length of the CDR3 is 15 residues. With 7 bases clipped from V and 7 bases from J, the junction kept 12 bases outside the gene matches. CDR3: CASTALAGGENEQFF. The DNA for the CDR3 is TGTGCCAGCACAGCGCTAGCGGGCGGAGAAAATGAGCAGTTCTTC.

The rearrangement links TRBV5-3 to TRBJ1-2; 9 bases are a match to TRBD1. TRBV5-3 is labeled an ORF, and its function is uncertain. This CDR3 is 13 amino acids long. V lost 8 bases, J lost 7 bases, and 9 bases stayed unmatched. The CDR3 loop reads CASSAGQGLGYTF. CDR3 bases: TGTGCCAGCAGCGCGGGACAGGGCCTTGGCTACACCTTC.

This clonotype was observed once. The genes are TRBV6-2 or TRBV6-3 and TRBJ2-6; 7 nucleotides align to TRBD1. The germline gives CDR1 MNHEY, CDR2 SVGEGT. V lost 2 bases, J lost 3 bases, and 1 base stayed unmatched. The CDR3 has 15 amino acids. Here the CDR3 reads CASSYRGLGANVLTF. DNA for the CDR3: TGTGCCAGCAGTTACAGGGGGCTTGGGGCCAACGTCCTGACTTTC.

In this sample, this clonotype turned up many times. The chain carries TRBV13 and TRBJ2-1; 9 bases line up with TRBD2. Germline CDR1 and CDR2: PRHDT and FYEKMQ (reference sequence). The ends lost 1 base at V and 12 bases at J; junction bases unmatched: 13. The CDR3 totals 16 residues. CDR3 DNA: TGTGCCAGCAGCTTAGATCTTGTAGCGGGGGAGAGTGGGCAGTTCTTC. Protein: CASSLDLVAGESGQFF.

This clonotype ranks as medium-sized. The V gene is TRBV6-2 or TRBV6-3, the J gene TRBJ1-2, with no clear D. This CDR3 has 11 amino acids. Trimming stripped 5 bases from V and 4 bases from J, with 5 bases between. In germline, CDR1 is MNHEY, CDR2 SVGEGT. The CDR3 loop reads CASSELYGYTF. The CDR3, as DNA: TGTGCCAGCAGTGAACTCTATGGCTACACCTTC.

The rearrangement joins TRBV5-1 to TRBJ2-7; possible D gene TRBD2, 7 bases. The CDR3 sequence is 15 residues long. The V gene's germline CDR1 is SGHRS and CDR2 YFSETQ. V lost 0 bases, J lost 4 bases, and 14 bases lay in between. CDR3 residues: CASSLESGGQYEQYF. CDR3 in DNA: TGCGCCAGCAGCTTGGAATCCGGGGGGCAGTACGAGCAGTACTTC. Filled out from reference TRBV5-1 and TRBJ2-7, the complete variable domain reads KAGVTQTPRYLIKTRGQQVTLSCSPISGHRSVSWYQQTPGQGLQFLFEYFSETQRNKGNFPGRFSGRQFSNSRSEMNVSTLELGDSALYLCASSLESGGQYEQYFGPGTRLTVT.

The V call is TRBV28, the J call TRBJ1-1; D possibly corresponds to TRBD1 (5 bases). Trimming removed 3 bases from V and 8 bases from J, with 10 bases in between. The CDR3 totals 12 residues. Germline CDR1 is MDHEN and CDR2 is SYDVKM. DNA of the CDR3: TGTGCCAGCAGTTTCCTCGAGGGGGAAGCTTTCTTT. This gives the protein CASSFLEGEAFF.

Points on this clonotype: This sequence is one base from a far larger clone and is likely a read error. The V call is TRBV9, the J call TRBJ2-3, with 9 bases fitting TRBD2. The CDR3 totals 16 residues. The V gene's germline CDR1 is SGDLS and CDR2 YYNGEE. V shed 0 bases and J 2 bases; nucleotides not matched to a gene: 4. CDR3 nucleotide sequence: TGTGCCAGCAGCGTAGGGGCGGGAGGGTTCACAGATACGCAGTATTTT. It encodes CASSVGAGGFTDTQYF.

The chain is built from TRBV2 and TRBJ2-1, with 8 bases fitting TRBD1. The CDR3 is 14 amino acids. Trimming removed 8 bases from V and 2 bases from J; junction bases left unmatched: 5. The germline CDR1 and CDR2 sequences are SNHLY and FYNNEI. This CDR3 is CASWEQGAYNEQFF. In nucleotides, the CDR3 is TGTGCCAGCTGGGAACAGGGGGCCTACAATGAGCAGTTCTTC.

The chain couples TRBV5-6 to TRBJ1-1; D unclear. The CDR3 runs 14 residues. CDR1 is SGHDT, CDR2 YYEEEE, per germline. Trimming pared 1 base from V and 3 bases from J, leaving 10 bases between. CDR3 DNA: TGTGCCAGCAGCTTGACGAGCGGAGACACTGAAGCTTTCTTT. Translated: CASSLTSGDTEAFF.

Worth noting for this clonotype: A far larger clone is a single base away, which makes a read error likely. Likely a read error: the CDR3 ends without its conserved phenylalanine or tryptophan. The DNA is left out, because the CDR3 cannot be placed on it with certainty; the CDR3 is given as TCRdb lists it. The CDR3 reads CASSPAGTAFRQETQYS. The V and J genes are TRBV26 and TRBJ2-5; the listed D gene, TRBD1, was not tested against the DNA. TRBV26 is shown as a pseudogene. The CDR3 length is 17 residues, termini included.

This clonotype was seen many times. The chain employs TRBV20-1 and TRBJ2-7; 9 bases align to TRBD2. This CDR3 comprises 15 residues. Unmatched junction bases numbered 7, after V lost 1 base and J lost 3 bases. The V gene's germline CDR1 is DFQATT and CDR2 SNEGSKA (reference sequence). The CDR3 region has the DNA TGCAGTGCTAGAGTTCCGGGACTAGCAGGCTACGAGCAGTACTTC. As protein: CSARVPGLAGYEQYF.

This clonotype was detected only once. A read error is possible here, since a much larger clone lies one base away. The V call is TRBV6-2 or TRBV6-3, the J call TRBJ2-5; 8 nucleotides line up with TRBD2. The germline gives CDR1 MNHEY, CDR2 SVGEGT. J was trimmed by 11 bases and V by 7 bases; bases with no gene match: 15. The CDR3 consists of 14 residues. CDR3 nucleotide sequence: TGTGCCAGCACGGCGGGGGGCTCCTACAATGAGCAGTACTTC. It specifies CASTAGGSYNEQYF.